This TCR beta chain was found in a study of blood T cell repertoires in COVID-19. Turning to the study itself: Acute-phase and convalescent COVID-19 samples originated in the United States, Italy and Spain.

The J segment lost 3 bases and the V segment lost 0 bases, leaving 4 bases of the junction unmatched. The V gene's germline CDR1 is LNHDA and CDR2 SQIVND (reference sequence). CDR3 length equals 16 residues. Authors' analysis steps: Reference gene primer amplification gave nucleated cell count estimates. The repertoire was sequenced with immunoSEQ multiplex PCR; TCRdb's copy has only in-frame clones and lacks some. V and J calls and clone size are given by that table; D and trimming were obtained from the DNA. This sample yields about 280,000 clones, of which roughly 85% are seen a single time; 9.4% belongs to the top ten.

The TCR originated in a woman aged 45-60 years who had recovered from COVID-19. The sample comprised peripheral blood. The V call is TRBV19, the J call TRBJ2-1, with TRBD2 identical over 8 bases. The CDR3 nucleotides read TGTGCCAGTAGTATAGATCCGGCGGGGGGCTACAATGAGCAGTTCTTC. It codes for CASSIDPAGGYNEQFF.